The sequence of this T cell receptor beta chain was determined in a study of CD8 T cells in ankylosing spondylitis. Study-wide results and limits: About 8 highly homologous variants made up a TCR beta motif, and this motif appeared characteristic of ankylosing spondylitis blood. A CD8+ phenotype characterized the disease-linked clones, which were relatively rare in peripheral blood.

TCRdb processed the 5' RACE reads anew with MiXCR; each CDR3 protein has one entry. The data contain some 37,000 distinct CDR3 sequences, 4.5% to 6% of them singletons. The CDR3 contains 14 residues. Germline CDR1 is SGHTA and CDR2 is FQGTGA. The germline V and J ends were trimmed by 0 bases and 9 bases, with 9 bases remaining between them. This clonotype showed up many times. Its target is not known. The sequence derives from a male donor with ankylosing spondylitis or in good health (not recorded which). The chain couples TRBV7-3 to TRBJ1-6; D unresolved. The sequenced sample consisted of blood, either unsorted or a sorted T cell fraction (not recorded which). CDR3 region: CASSLTGVGSPLHF. The CDR3 DNA reads TGTGCCAGCAGCTTAACAGGAGTCGGTTCACCCCTCCACTTT.